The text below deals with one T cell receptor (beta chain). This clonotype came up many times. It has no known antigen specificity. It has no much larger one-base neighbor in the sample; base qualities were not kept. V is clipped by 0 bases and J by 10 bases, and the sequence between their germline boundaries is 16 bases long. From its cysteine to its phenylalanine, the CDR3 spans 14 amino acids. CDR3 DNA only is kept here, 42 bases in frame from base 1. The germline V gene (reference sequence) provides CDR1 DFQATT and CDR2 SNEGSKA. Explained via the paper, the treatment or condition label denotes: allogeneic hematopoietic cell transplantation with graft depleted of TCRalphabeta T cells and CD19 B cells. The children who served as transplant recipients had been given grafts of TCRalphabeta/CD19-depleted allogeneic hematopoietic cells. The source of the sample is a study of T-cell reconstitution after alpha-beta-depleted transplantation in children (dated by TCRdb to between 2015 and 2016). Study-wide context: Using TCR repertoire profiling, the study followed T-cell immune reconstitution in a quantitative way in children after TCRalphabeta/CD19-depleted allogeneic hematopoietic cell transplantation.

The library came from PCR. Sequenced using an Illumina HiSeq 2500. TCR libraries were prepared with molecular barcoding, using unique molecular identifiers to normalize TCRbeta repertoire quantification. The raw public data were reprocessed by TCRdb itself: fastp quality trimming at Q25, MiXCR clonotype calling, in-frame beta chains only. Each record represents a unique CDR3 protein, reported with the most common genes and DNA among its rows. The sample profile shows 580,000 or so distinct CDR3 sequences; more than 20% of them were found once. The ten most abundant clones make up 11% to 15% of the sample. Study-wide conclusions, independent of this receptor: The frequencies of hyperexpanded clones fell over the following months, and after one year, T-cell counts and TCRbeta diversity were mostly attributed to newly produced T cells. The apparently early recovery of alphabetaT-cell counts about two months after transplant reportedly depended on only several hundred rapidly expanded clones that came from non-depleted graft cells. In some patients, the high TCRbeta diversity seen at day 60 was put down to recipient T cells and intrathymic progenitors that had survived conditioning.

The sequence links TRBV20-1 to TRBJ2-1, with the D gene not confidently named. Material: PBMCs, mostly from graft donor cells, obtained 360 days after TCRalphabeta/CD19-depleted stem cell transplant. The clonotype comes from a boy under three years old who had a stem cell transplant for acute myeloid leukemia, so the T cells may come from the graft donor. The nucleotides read TGCAGTGCTAGAGATTTGATCAGGATGGGGGAGCAGTTCTTC. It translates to CSARDLIRMGEQFF.